This TCR beta chain was profiled in a study of cytomegalovirus exposure and HLA in healthy donors. Study outcomes and limitations: Some V segments could not be told apart, so they were left out, TRBV6-2 and TRBV6-3 among them.

A note on this clone: Its matching antigen is unknown.

13 Jbeta primers and 60 Vbeta primers were used for the PCR. The table came from immunoSEQ multiplex PCR; TCRdb's copy has only in-frame clones and leaves some out. The sample has roughly 150,000 clones; roughly three quarters are singletons. Though probably carrying unrecorded immune exposures, donors were nominally healthy at sampling. The CDR3 extends over 13 amino acids. Germline V gene data show CDR1 as SGHRS and CDR2 as YFSETQ. Trimming pared 0 bases from V and 2 bases from J, leaving 5 bases between. The chain couples TRBV5-1 to TRBJ2-5; D call uncertain. Sequenced material: PBMCs. The sequence derives from a male donor in good health and CMV-seronegative. CDR3 sequence (DNA): TGCGCCAGCAGCTTGGGGCTTCAAGAGACCCAGTACTTC. It codes for CASSLGLQETQYF.